The 8 T cell receptor beta chains reported below all come from one sample, sequenced in a study of control samples from healthy donors and cancer patients. Measured with immunoSEQ multiplex PCR; TCRdb has only the in-frame clones, and not every one. The data contain about 35,000 clones, 85% to 90% of them seen just once; the ten biggest clones take up under 2%. Sequencing was done on a sample of PBMCs. These receptor sequences come from a woman aged 40-49 years with lung cancer.

CDR3 region: CAWLGRGGNNEQFF. DNA for the CDR3: TGTGCCTGGCTCGGGCGGGGGGGCAACAATGAGCAGTTCTTC. V gene TRBV30 combines with J gene TRBJ2-1; TRBD2 matches at 9 bases. The V and J ends lost 5 bases and 5 bases, in that order; junction bases with no gene match: 7. The CDR3 has 14 residues. Germline CDR1 and CDR2: GTSNPN and SVGIG (reference sequence).

Concerning this clone itself: Here the CDR3 omits its conserved ending phenylalanine or tryptophan, so a read error is the likely source. The DNA is omitted, as the CDR3 cannot be located on it reliably, and the CDR3 follows TCRdb's listing. The chain couples TRBV20-1 to TRBJ2-3; the table's D call, TRBD2, was not checked against the DNA. Germline CDR1 DFQATT, CDR2 SNEGSKA (reference sequence). From its first to its last residue, the CDR3 has 10 amino acids. The CDR3 sequence: CSASNPPRGL.

This sequence joins TRBV5-1 and TRBJ1-2, with a tentative D call TRBD1 (5 bases). The CDR3 loop spans 17 amino acids. Trimming took off 0 bases at V and 2 bases at J, with 17 bases between the two ends. Germline V gene lookup returns CDR1 SGHRS and CDR2 YFSETQ. The CDR3 DNA is TGCGCCAGCAGCTTGGAAGGTCAGGGATTATCGAACTATGGCTACACCTTC. This codes for CASSLEGQGLSNYGYTF.

The chain links TRBV19 to TRBJ2-7; D unclear. CDR1 is LNHDA and CDR2 is SQIVND in the germline V gene (reference sequence). Trimming removed 7 bases from V and 1 base from J, with 5 bases in between. The CDR3 extends over 11 amino acids. The CDR3 reads CASTGSYEQYF. The DNA for the CDR3 is TGTGCCAGTACCGGATCCTACGAGCAGTACTTC. Looking up the rest from reference TRBV19 and TRBJ2-7 gives the full variable domain: DGGITQSPKYLFRKEGQNVTLSCEQNLNHDAMYWYRQDPGQGLRLIYYSQIVNDFQKGDIAEGYSVSREKKESFPLTVTSAQKNPTAFYLCASTGSYEQYFGPGTRLTVT.

The gene calls are TRBV9 and TRBJ2-1; 8 bases agree with TRBD2. The germline gives CDR1 SGDLS, CDR2 YYNGEE. The J segment lost 7 bases and the V segment lost 4 bases, leaving 10 bases of the junction unmatched. The length of the CDR3 is 15 residues. The CDR3 protein is CASSPGGGLMNEQFF. The DNA for the CDR3 is TGTGCCAGCAGCCCCGGGGGGGGCCTGATGAATGAGCAGTTCTTC.

J is TRBJ1-6 and V is TRBV7-9; D is perhaps TRBD1 (5 bases). The CDR3 spans 12 residues. Germline V gives CDR1 SEHNR, CDR2 FQNEAQ (reference sequence). V was clipped by 5 bases and J by 14 bases, with 13 bases between them. The DNA for the CDR3 is TGTGCCAGCAGCGACAGCCTTCAAGCCCTCCACTTT. Encoded protein: CASSDSLQALHF.

The chain carries TRBV30 and TRBJ1-3, with 7 bases lining up with TRBD1. V trimming: 2 bases; J trimming: 0 bases; junction bases outside the gene matches: 10. In germline, CDR1 is GTSNPN, CDR2 SVGIG (reference sequence). The CDR3 has 17 amino acids. The CDR3 sequence: CAWSPLRDSYSGNTIYF. The CDR3 coding sequence is TGTGCCTGGAGTCCCCTCCGGGACAGCTACTCTGGAAACACCATATATTTT. Complete variable domain (other parts from reference TRBV30 and TRBJ1-3): SQTIHQWPATLVQPVGSPLSLECTVEGTSNPNLYWYRQAAGRGLQLLFYSVGIGQISSEVPQNLSASRPQDRQFILSSKKLLLSDSGFYLCAWSPLRDSYSGNTIYFGEGSWLTVV.

V usage is TRBV19 and J usage is TRBJ1-5, with TRBD1 matching 8 bases. Germline lookup yields CDR1 LNHDA and CDR2 SQIVND (reference sequence). This CDR3 has 14 residues. With 5 bases clipped from V and 6 bases from J, the junction kept 6 bases outside the gene matches. For the CDR3, the DNA is TGTGCCAGTAGTTTCAGGGGGCCCAGTCAGCCCCAGCATTTT. Its protein product is CASSFRGPSQPQHF. Full variable domain (missing parts from reference TRBV19 and TRBJ1-5): DGGITQSPKYLFRKEGQNVTLSCEQNLNHDAMYWYRQDPGQGLRLIYYSQIVNDFQKGDIAEGYSVSREKKESFPLTVTSAQKNPTAFYLCASSFRGPSQPQHFGDGTRLSIL.